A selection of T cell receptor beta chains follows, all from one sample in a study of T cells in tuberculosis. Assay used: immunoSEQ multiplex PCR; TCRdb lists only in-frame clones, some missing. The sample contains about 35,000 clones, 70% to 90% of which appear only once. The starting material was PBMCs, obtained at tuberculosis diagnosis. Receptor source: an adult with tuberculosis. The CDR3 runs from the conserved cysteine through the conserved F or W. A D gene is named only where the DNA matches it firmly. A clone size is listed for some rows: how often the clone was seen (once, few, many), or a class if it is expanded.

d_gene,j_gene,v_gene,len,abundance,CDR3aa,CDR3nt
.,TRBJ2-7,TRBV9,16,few,CASSVGSGFGAYEQYF,TGTGCCAGCAGCGTAGGATCGGGGTTTGGGGCCTACGAGCAGTACTTC
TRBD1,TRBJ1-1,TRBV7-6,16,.,CASSPGTGVMNTEAFF,TGTGCCAGCAGCCCCGGGACAGGGGTCATGAACACTGAAGCTTTCTTT
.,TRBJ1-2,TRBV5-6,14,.,CASSFRQGGYGYTF,TGTGCCAGCAGCTTTCGGCAGGGTGGCTATGGCTACACCTTC
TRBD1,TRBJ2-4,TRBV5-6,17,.,CASSLIGQGIIKNIQYF,TGTGCCAGCAGCTTGATCGGACAGGGAATAATCAAAAACATTCAGTACTTC
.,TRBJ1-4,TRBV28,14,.,CASSFQGWREKLFF,TGTGCCAGCAGTTTTCAAGGCTGGAGGGAAAAACTGTTTTTT
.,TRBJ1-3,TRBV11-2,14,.,CASSRGSSGNTIYF,TGTGCCAGCAGCCGTGGGAGCTCTGGAAACACCATATATTTT
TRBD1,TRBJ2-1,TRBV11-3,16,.,CASSSASGTGEVEQFF,TGTGCCAGCAGCTCCGCTTCCGGGACAGGGGAGGTTGAGCAGTTCTTC
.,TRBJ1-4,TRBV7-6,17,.,CASSIGTPQGTNEKLFF,TGTGCCAGCAGCATAGGGACCCCGCAGGGCACTAATGAAAAACTGTTTTTT
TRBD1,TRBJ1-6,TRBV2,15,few,CASSRTGSVNSPLHF,TGTGCCAGCAGTAGGACAGGGTCGGTTAATTCACCCCTCCACTTT
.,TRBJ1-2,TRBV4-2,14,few,CASSHGSLNYGYTF,TGTGCCAGCAGCCACGGGTCTCTTAACTATGGCTACACCTTC
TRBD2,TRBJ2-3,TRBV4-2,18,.,CASSQLRGASGGSDTQYF,TGTGCCAGCAGCCAACTCCGGGGGGCTAGCGGGGGATCAGATACGCAGTATTTT
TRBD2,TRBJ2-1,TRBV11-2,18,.,CASSLAPHRGGPLDEQFF,TGTGCCAGCAGCTTAGCTCCTCACCGGGGGGGGCCTCTCGATGAGCAGTTCTTC
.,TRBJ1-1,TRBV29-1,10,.,CSGHRTEAFF,TGCAGCGGGCACCGCACTGAAGCTTTCTTT
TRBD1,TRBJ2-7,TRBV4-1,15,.,CASSQSGQGNYEQYF,TGCGCCAGCAGCCAATCGGGACAGGGAAACTACGAGCAGTACTTC
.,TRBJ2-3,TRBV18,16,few,CASSPPNQGSTDTQYF,TGTGCCAGCTCACCACCGAATCAGGGGAGCACAGATACGCAGTATTTT
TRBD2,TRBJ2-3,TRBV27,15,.,CASSLREGQGNTQYF,TGTGCCAGCAGTTTGCGGGAGGGCCAAGGAAATACGCAGTATTTT
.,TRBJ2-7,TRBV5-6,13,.,CASSPPEGYEQYF,TGTGCCAGCAGCCCTCCGGAGGGGTACGAGCAGTACTTC
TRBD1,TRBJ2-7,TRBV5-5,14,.,CASSLGGTAYEQYF,TGTGCCAGCAGCTTGGGTGGGACAGCTTACGAGCAGTACTTC
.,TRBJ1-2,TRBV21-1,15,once,CASSKGSSQTYGYTF,TGTGCCAGCAGCAAGGGTAGCTCTCAGACCTATGGCTACACCTTC
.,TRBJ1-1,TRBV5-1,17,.,CASSRLGTGEGNTEAFF,TGCGCCAGCAGCCGCTTGGGCACGGGCGAGGGGAACACTGAAGCTTTCTTT
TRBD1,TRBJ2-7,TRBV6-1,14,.,CASRTTGGKSEQYF,TGTGCCAGCAGGACCACAGGGGGGAAGAGTGAGCAGTACTTC
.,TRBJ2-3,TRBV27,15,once,CASSLLGGVGNTQYF,TGTGCCAGCAGTTTATTAGGGGGAGTTGGAAATACGCAGTATTTT
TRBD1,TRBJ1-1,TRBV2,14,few,CASSVQGGNTEAFF,TGTGCCAGCAGCGTACAGGGGGGGAACACTGAAGCTTTCTTT
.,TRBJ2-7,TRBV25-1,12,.,CASSPGSHEQYF,TGTGCCAGCAGCCCGGGGTCGCACGAGCAGTACTTC
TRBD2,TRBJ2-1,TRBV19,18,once,CASLGTSGRSGPRNEQFF,TGTGCCAGTTTAGGTACTAGCGGGAGGTCCGGACCTAGGAATGAGCAGTTCTTC
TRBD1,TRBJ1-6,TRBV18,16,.,CASSRGTGGFNSPLHF,TGTGCCAGCTCACGAGGGACAGGGGGCTTTAATTCACCCCTCCACTTT
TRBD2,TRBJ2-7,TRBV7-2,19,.,CASSLRGGLGTLVQNEQYF,TGTGCCAGCAGCCTCCGGGGGGGCCTTGGGACACTCGTCCAGAACGAGCAGTACTTC
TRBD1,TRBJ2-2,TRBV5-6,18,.,CASSLDVGQGFLTGELFF,TGTGCCAGCAGCTTGGATGTGGGACAGGGATTCCTCACCGGGGAGCTGTTTTTT
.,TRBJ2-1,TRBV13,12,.,CASSLRGNEQFF,TGTGCCAGCAGTCTCAGGGGAAATGAGCAGTTCTTC
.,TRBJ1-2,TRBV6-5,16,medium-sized,CASSYSRPPGDYGYTF,TGTGCCAGCAGTTACTCGAGACCCCCGGGGGACTATGGCTACACCTTC
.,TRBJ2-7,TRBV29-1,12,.,CSVKSHSYEQYF,TGCAGCGTCAAATCCCACTCCTACGAGCAGTACTTC
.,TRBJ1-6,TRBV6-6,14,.,CASSYSEVGSPLHF,TGTGCCAGCAGTTACTCGGAGGTGGGTTCACCCCTCCACTTT
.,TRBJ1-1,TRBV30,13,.,CASNWATNTEAFF,TGTGCCTCGAATTGGGCCACGAACACTGAAGCTTTCTTT
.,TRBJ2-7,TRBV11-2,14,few,CASSPGFGDYEQYF,TGTGCCAGCAGCCCCGGGTTCGGGGACTACGAGCAGTACTTC
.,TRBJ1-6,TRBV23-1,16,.,CASSQQPQGRNSPLHF,TGCGCCAGCAGTCAACAGCCACAGGGAAGAAATTCACCCCTCCACTTT
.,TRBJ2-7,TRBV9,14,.,CASSPGGFTYEQYF,TGTGCCAGCAGCCCTGGGGGCTTTACCTACGAGCAGTACTTC
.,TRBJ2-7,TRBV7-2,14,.,CASSLEVGTYEQYF,TGTGCCAGCAGCTTAGAGGTCGGGACCTACGAGCAGTACTTC
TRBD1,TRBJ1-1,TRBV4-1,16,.,CASSQLTGTGRTEAFF,TGCGCCAGCAGCCAATTAACCGGGACAGGGAGGACTGAAGCTTTCTTT
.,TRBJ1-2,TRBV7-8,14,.,CASSLDSSNYGYTF,TGTGCCAGCAGCTTGGACAGCTCTAACTATGGCTACACCTTC
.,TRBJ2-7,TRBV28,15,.,CASSQTGSPWGEQYF,TGTGCCAGCAGCCAGACAGGTTCCCCTTGGGGCGAGCAGTACTTC
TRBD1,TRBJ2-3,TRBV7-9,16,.,CASRSNRGYSTDTQYF,TGTGCCAGCAGATCTAACAGGGGTTATAGCACAGATACGCAGTATTTT
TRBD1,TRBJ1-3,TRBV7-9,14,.,CASSLGQGRNTIYF,TGTGCCAGCAGCTTAGGACAGGGGAGAAACACCATATATTTT
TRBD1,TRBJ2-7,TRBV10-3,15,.,CAIRGPEGQTYEQYF,TGTGCCATCAGAGGGCCAGAGGGACAGACCTACGAGCAGTACTTC
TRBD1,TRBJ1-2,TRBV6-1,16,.,CASSEARGQKNYGYTF,TGTGCCAGCAGTGAAGCGAGGGGACAGAAAAACTATGGCTACACCTTC
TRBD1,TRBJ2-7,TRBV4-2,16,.,CASSLGDRVRSYEQYF,TGTGCCAGCAGCCTGGGCGACAGGGTCCGGTCCTACGAGCAGTACTTC
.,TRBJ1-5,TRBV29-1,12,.,CSVGESNQPQHF,TGCAGCGTAGGGGAAAGCAATCAGCCCCAGCATTTT
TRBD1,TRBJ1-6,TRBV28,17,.,CASSLRSGTGGDSPLHF,TGTGCCAGCAGTTTAAGGTCCGGGACAGGGGGCGATTCACCCCTCCACTTT
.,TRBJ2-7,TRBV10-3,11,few,CASGGNYEQYF,TGTGCCTCCGGAGGGAACTACGAGCAGTACTTC
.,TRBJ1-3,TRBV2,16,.,CASSEVAGVGGNTIYF,TGTGCCAGCAGTGAAGTCGCAGGGGTGGGTGGAAACACCATATATTTT
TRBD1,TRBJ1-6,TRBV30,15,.,CAWSVYGTANSPLHF,TGTGCCTGGAGTGTATATGGGACAGCTAATTCACCCCTCCACTTT
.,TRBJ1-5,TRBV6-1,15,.,CASSEGPARGQPQHF,TGTGCCAGCAGTGAAGGGCCGGCTCGGGGTCAGCCCCAGCATTTT
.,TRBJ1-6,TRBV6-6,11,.,CASSSTGSLHF,TGTGCCAGCAGTTCGACAGGTTCCCTCCACTTT
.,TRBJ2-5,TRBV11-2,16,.,CASSLARGQGGETQYF,TGTGCCAGCAGCTTAGCTCGAGGACAGGGAGGGGAGACCCAGTACTTC
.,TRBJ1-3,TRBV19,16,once,CASMGARGASGNTIYF,TGTGCCAGTATGGGCGCCCGGGGGGCCTCTGGAAACACCATATATTTT
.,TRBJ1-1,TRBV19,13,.,CASSMARDTEAFF,TGTGCCAGTAGTATGGCCAGGGACACTGAAGCTTTCTTT